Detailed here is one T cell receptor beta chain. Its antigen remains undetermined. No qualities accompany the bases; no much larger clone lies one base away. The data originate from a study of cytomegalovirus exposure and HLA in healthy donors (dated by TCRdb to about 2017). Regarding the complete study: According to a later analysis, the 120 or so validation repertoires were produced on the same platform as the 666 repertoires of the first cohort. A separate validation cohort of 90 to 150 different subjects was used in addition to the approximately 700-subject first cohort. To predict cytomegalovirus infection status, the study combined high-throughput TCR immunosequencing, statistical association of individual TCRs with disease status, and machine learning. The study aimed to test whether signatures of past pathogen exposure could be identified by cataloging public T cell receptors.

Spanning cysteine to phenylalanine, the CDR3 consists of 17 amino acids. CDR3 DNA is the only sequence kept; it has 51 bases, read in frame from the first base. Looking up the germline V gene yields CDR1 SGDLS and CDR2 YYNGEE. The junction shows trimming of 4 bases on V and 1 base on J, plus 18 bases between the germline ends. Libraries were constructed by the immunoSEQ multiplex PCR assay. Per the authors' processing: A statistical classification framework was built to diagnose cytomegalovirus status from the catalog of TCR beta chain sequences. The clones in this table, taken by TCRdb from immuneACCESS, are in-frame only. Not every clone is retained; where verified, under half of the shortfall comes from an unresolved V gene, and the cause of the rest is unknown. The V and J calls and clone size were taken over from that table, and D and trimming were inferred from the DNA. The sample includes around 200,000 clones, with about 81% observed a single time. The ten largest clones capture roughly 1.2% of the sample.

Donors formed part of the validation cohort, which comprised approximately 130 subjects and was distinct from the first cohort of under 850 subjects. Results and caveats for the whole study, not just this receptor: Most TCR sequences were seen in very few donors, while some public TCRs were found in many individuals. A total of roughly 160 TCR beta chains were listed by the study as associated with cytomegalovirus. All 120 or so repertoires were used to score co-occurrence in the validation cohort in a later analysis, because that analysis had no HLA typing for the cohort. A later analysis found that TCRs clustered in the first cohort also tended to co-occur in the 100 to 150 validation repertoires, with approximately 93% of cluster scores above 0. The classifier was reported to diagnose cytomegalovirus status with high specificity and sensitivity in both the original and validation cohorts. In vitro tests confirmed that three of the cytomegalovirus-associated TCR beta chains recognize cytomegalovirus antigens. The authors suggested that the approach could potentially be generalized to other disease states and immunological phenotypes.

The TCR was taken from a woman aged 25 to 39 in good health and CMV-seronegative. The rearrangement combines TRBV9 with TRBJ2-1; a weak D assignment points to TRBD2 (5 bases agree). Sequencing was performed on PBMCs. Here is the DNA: TGTGCCAGCAGCCAAACCCGGCTAGAGCGGTCCTACAATGAGCAGTTCTTC. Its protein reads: CASSQTRLERSYNEQFF.